This TCR beta chain comes out of a study of shared clonotypes between healthy human individuals. Study details: CD4 naive cells filled three plates per donor, CD4 memory three, CD8 naive two and CD8 memory one.

Clones were read by immunoSEQ multiplex PCR, and TCRdb kept only the in-frame ones, dropping some. The sample records around 1.1 million clones, around 78% being singletons. The donors, all of them Caucasian adults, lived in Nashville, Tennessee. V was clipped by 3 bases and J by 4 bases; unmatched bases: 19. Germline V gives CDR1 SGHVS, CDR2 FQNEAQ. CDR3 length equals 21 residues. The rearrangement joins TRBV7-8 to TRBJ2-1; 12 bases map to TRBD2. The clonotype originates from a man between 18 and 29 years old in good health. Some clones in this sample may be carry-over from other donors' samples. The sample was memory CD4+ T cells from PBMCs. The subset: CD45RA-negative fraction. Here the CDR3 reads CASSLGGRRLAGVSSYNEQFF. In DNA form, the CDR3 reads TGTGCCAGCAGCTTGGGGGGGCGAAGACTAGCGGGAGTTTCCTCGTACAATGAGCAGTTCTTC.